The 23 T cell receptor beta chains in this list originate from one sample, sequenced in a study of blood T cell repertoires in COVID-19. Libraries were prepared by immunoSEQ multiplex PCR; TCRdb keeps only in-frame clonotypes and omits some of them. In the table there are 200,000 to 250,000 clones, approximately 81% of which are singletons. Sample: peripheral blood. The receptors stem from a woman older than 75 with active or convalescent COVID-19.

V is TRBV28 and J is TRBJ1-6, with TRBD1 matching over 8 bases. The CDR3 runs to 15 residues. The V gene's germline CDR1 is MDHEN and CDR2 SYDVKM. J gave up 5 bases and V 5 bases, and 5 bases lay outside the gene matches. CDR3: CASSPPGQDNSPLHF. As DNA, the CDR3 is TGTGCCAGCAGTCCACCGGGACAGGATAATTCACCCCTCCACTTT. The variable domain in full, with the rest retrieved from reference TRBV28 and TRBJ1-6, is DVKVTQSSRYLVKRTGEKVFLECVQDMDHENMFWYRQDPGLGLRLIYFSYDVKMKEKGDIPEGYSVSREKKERFSLILESASTNQTSMYLCASSPPGQDNSPLHFGNGTRLTVT.

This clone was observed once. The rearrangement links TRBV6-2 or TRBV6-3 to TRBJ2-6, with D perhaps matching TRBD2 (6 bases). The CDR3 is 18 amino acids. Germline CDR1 reads MNHEY; CDR2 reads SVGEGT. The V end was cut by 1 base, the J end by 0 bases, with 13 bases between. The CDR3 coding sequence is TGTGCCAGCAGTTACTTAGGCGGGGTTTTCTCTGGGGCCAACGTCCTGACTTTC. This codes for CASSYLGGVFSGANVLTF.

This clone was picked up one time. The chain uses TRBV11-2 and TRBJ2-7, with D perhaps matching TRBD2 (5 bases). V lost 5 bases and J lost 0, with 14 bases in between. Germline V gene lookup returns CDR1 SGHAT and CDR2 FQNNGV. The CDR3 length is 15 residues. This CDR3 reads CASSTGRASSYEQYF. The CDR3 bases are TGTGCCAGCAGCACGGGAAGGGCGAGCTCCTACGAGCAGTACTTC. Variable domain in full (rest from reference TRBV11-2 and TRBJ2-7): EAGVAQSPRYKIIEKRQSVAFWCNPISGHATLYWYQQILGQGPKLLIQFQNNGVVDDSQLPKDRFSAERLKGVDSTLKIQPAKLEDSAVYLCASSTGRASSYEQYFGPGTRLTVT.

This sequence joins TRBV5-1 and TRBJ1-2; 11 positions match TRBD1. Germline V gene lookup returns CDR1 SGHRS and CDR2 YFSETQ. This CDR3 has 14 amino acids. The junction had 6 bases not matched to a gene; V was cut back by 4 bases and J by 7 bases. The CDR3 here is CASSHGTGGSGYTF. Written as DNA, the CDR3 is TGCGCCAGCAGCCACGGGACAGGGGGAAGTGGCTACACCTTC.

The V call is TRBV6-5, the J call TRBJ1-2; 10 bases fit TRBD1. Germline-derived CDR1 and CDR2 are MNHEY and SVGAGI. After removal of 6 bases from V and 1 base from J, the junction contained 2 bases not matched to a gene. The CDR3 has 14 amino acids. The CDR3 DNA reads TGTGCCAGCAGGACAGGGGGCCTTAACTATGGCTACACCTTC. It is translated as CASRTGGLNYGYTF.

The V and J genes are TRBV25-1 and TRBJ2-4; 11 positions match TRBD1. Trimming removed 3 bases from V and 4 bases from J; junction bases left unmatched: 5. Per the germline V gene, CDR1 is MGHDK and CDR2 is SYGVNS. The CDR3 sequence is 16 residues long. This CDR3 reads CASSDVGTGGKNIQYF. CDR3 coding DNA: TGTGCCAGCAGTGATGTCGGGACAGGGGGGAAAAACATTCAGTACTTC.

This clone has a handful of counts. CDR3 loop: CASSMRTGVAYEQYF. CDR3 nucleotide sequence: TGTGCCAGCAGTATGCGGACCGGGGTGGCATACGAGCAGTACTTC. The rearrangement joins TRBV2 to TRBJ2-7, with a possible D match to TRBD2 (5 bases). V shed 5 bases and J shed 4 bases, with 18 bases lying between them. The CDR3 has 15 amino acids. In germline, CDR1 is SNHLY, CDR2 FYNNEI.

The chain is built from TRBV4-2 and TRBJ1-1; TRBD1 might be the D (6 bases). Per germline, CDR1 LGHNA and CDR2 YNFKEQ. The V gene lost 0 bases and the J gene lost 4 bases, with 15 bases spanning the gap. This CDR3 is 16 amino acids long. CDR3 coding DNA: TGTGCCAGCAGCCAAGATGTCCAGGGGCGGTCCACTGAAGCTTTCTTT. This sequence encodes CASSQDVQGRSTEAFF.

In its sample, this clone was seen a few times. The J gene is TRBJ2-7, the V gene TRBV5-4; TRBD2 matches at 9 bases. The germline gives CDR1 SGHNT, CDR2 YYREEE (reference sequence). V gave up 2 bases and J gave up 3 bases; unmatched junction bases: 9. The CDR3 consists of 16 residues. The CDR3 protein is CASSFRLAEDLYEQYF. The CDR3 coding sequence is TGTGCCAGCAGCTTCAGACTAGCGGAAGACCTCTACGAGCAGTACTTC.

The chain is built from TRBV7-8 and TRBJ2-7, with D tentatively TRBD1 (5 bases). The CDR3 extends over 14 amino acids. Germline CDR1 is SGHVS and CDR2 is FQNEAQ. V lost 5 bases and J 7 bases, leaving 18 bases between the germline ends. The DNA of the CDR3 is TGTGCCAGCAGCATAGACAGACCCCCTCAAGAGCAGTACTTC. Its translation is CASSIDRPPQEQYF. Supplemented by reference TRBV7-8 and TRBJ2-7, the full variable domain reads GAGVSQSPRYKVAKRGQDVALRCDPISGHVSLFWYQQALGQGPEFLTYFQNEAQLDKSGLPSDRFFAERPEGSVSTLKIQRTQQEDSAVYLCASSIDRPPQEQYFGPGTRLTVT.

The chain combines TRBV19 with TRBJ1-4; D call uncertain. CDR3 length equals 17 residues. The ends were cut back, 4 bases at V and 3 bases at J, with 18 bases in the middle. Germline CDR1 is LNHDA and CDR2 is SQIVND (reference sequence). The CDR3: CASSNGGKSLPNEKLFF. CDR3 DNA sequence: TGTGCCAGTAGTAACGGAGGGAAGTCGTTGCCTAATGAAAAACTGTTTTTT.

The chain uses TRBV7-2 and TRBJ2-1; 10 nucleotides match TRBD1. With V trimmed by 5 bases and J by 8 bases, 6 bases remained unmatched. Germline-derived CDR1 and CDR2 are SGHTA and FQGNSA. This CDR3 region has 14 residues. CDR3 loop: CASSDGQGGYEQFF. CDR3 in DNA: TGTGCCAGCAGCGATGGACAGGGGGGGTATGAGCAGTTCTTC.

The V gene is TRBV19, the J gene TRBJ1-4; D perhaps matches TRBD1 (6 bases). The CDR3 extends over 12 amino acids. V shed 4 bases and J shed 14 bases, with 14 bases lying between them. The germline gives CDR1 LNHDA, CDR2 SQIVND (reference sequence). As DNA, the CDR3 is TGTGCCAGTAGTAGGACAGCCAGAGGGCTGTTTTTT. It encodes CASSRTARGLFF. Supplemented by reference TRBV19 and TRBJ1-4, the full variable domain reads DGGITQSPKYLFRKEGQNVTLSCEQNLNHDAMYWYRQDPGQGLRLIYYSQIVNDFQKGDIAEGYSVSREKKESFPLTVTSAQKNPTAFYLCASSRTARGLFFGSGTQLSVL.

The chain couples TRBV2 to TRBJ2-3, with unresolved D. The V gene's germline CDR1 is SNHLY and CDR2 FYNNEI. The V end was cut by 2 bases, the J end by 4 bases, with 13 bases between. The CDR3 consists of 15 residues. The CDR3 DNA is TGTGCCAGCAGTGAATACAGACCAAGTGCAGATACGCAGTATTTT. It is translated as CASSEYRPSADTQYF.

The chain combines TRBV20-1 with TRBJ2-3, with a weak D call TRBD2 (5 bases). Germline assignment: CDR1 DFQATT and CDR2 SNEGSKA (reference sequence). The CDR3 spans 13 residues. Trimming left V 3 bases short and J 2 bases short, with 9 bases between. CDR3 nucleotide sequence: TGCAGTGCTAGTCAAGCGGCCACAGATACGCAGTATTTT. Amino acids: CSASQAATDTQYF.

Comments on this clone: The sample contains more than one DNA sequence encoding this CDR3. The chain joins TRBV19 to TRBJ1-5; 7 bases fit TRBD1. Germline V CDR1 and CDR2: LNHDA, SQIVND (reference sequence). The CDR3 runs to 14 residues. The ends lost 2 bases at V and 4 bases at J; junction bases unmatched: 2. CDR3 coding DNA: TGTGCCAGTAGTATACGACAGGGAAATCAGCCCCAGCATTTT. Translation: CASSIRQGNQPQHF.

This clone has only a few counts. The rearrangement uses TRBV19 and TRBJ1-5, with a possible D match to TRBD1 (5 bases). The CDR3 runs to 14 residues. Trimming removed 5 bases at V and 10 bases at J, with 18 bases between. Germline V CDR1 and CDR2: LNHDA, SQIVND (reference sequence). DNA of the CDR3: TGTGCCAGTAGTCCTACAGGCTTTAGTTCTCCCCAGCATTTT. Translation: CASSPTGFSSPQHF.

This clone appeared a single time. The chain links TRBV5-1 to TRBJ2-3, with D perhaps TRBD2 (6 bases). The CDR3 has 16 residues. The V end was cut by 0 bases, the J end by 2 bases, with 13 bases between. Germline V CDR1 and CDR2: SGHRS, YFSETQ. This CDR3 reads CASSLGLATLTDTQYF. The CDR3 DNA sequence: TGCGCCAGCAGCTTGGGGCTAGCGACCCTCACAGATACGCAGTATTTT. The whole variable domain, remainder taken from reference TRBV5-1 and TRBJ2-3, is KAGVTQTPRYLIKTRGQQVTLSCSPISGHRSVSWYQQTPGQGLQFLFEYFSETQRNKGNFPGRFSGRQFSNSRSEMNVSTLELGDSALYLCASSLGLATLTDTQYFGPGTRLTVL.

The chain combines TRBV5-4 with TRBJ2-3; 12 bases fit TRBD2. The CDR3 is made up of 15 amino acids. In germline, CDR1 is SGHNT, CDR2 YYREEE (reference sequence). Trimming at V came to 8 bases and at J to 4 bases, leaving 8 bases not matched to a gene. CDR3 nucleotides: TGTGCCAGTGTGAAGACTAGCGGGAGCGCAGATACGCAGTATTTT. Protein: CASVKTSGSADTQYF.

The chain is built from TRBV28 and TRBJ2-1; 7 bases line up with TRBD2. Per germline, CDR1 MDHEN and CDR2 SYDVKM. Germline trimming cut 7 bases from V and 6 bases from J; bases unmatched to any gene: 12. This CDR3 spans 15 amino acids. CDR3 nucleotides: TGTGCCAGCAACCTCGGGGGGTCCGGGGGCAATGAGCAGTTCTTC. This encodes CASNLGGSGGNEQFF.

The rearrangement uses TRBV7-6 and TRBJ2-7; no clear D gene. CDR1 is SGHVS and CDR2 is FNYEAQ in the germline V gene. The length of the CDR3 is 15 residues. Trimming removed 8 bases at V and 2 bases at J, with 19 bases between. This CDR3 reads CASSIVAPPTYEQYF. CDR3 nucleotide sequence: TGTGCCAGCTCAATTGTGGCCCCACCAACCTACGAGCAGTACTTC.

This chain links TRBV11-2 with TRBJ1-5; maybe TRBD1 (5 bases). The CDR3 covers 14 residues. Trimming stripped 5 bases from V and 4 bases from J, with 12 bases between. Germline-derived CDR1 and CDR2 are SGHAT and FQNNGV. The CDR3 is CASSPEGTNQPQHF. CDR3 DNA sequence: TGTGCCAGCAGCCCAGAGGGGACTAATCAGCCCCAGCATTTT. Combining the CDR3 with reference TRBV11-2 and TRBJ1-5 gives the whole variable domain EAGVAQSPRYKIIEKRQSVAFWCNPISGHATLYWYQQILGQGPKLLIQFQNNGVVDDSQLPKDRFSAERLKGVDSTLKIQPAKLEDSAVYLCASSPEGTNQPQHFGDGTRLSIL.

V usage is TRBV5-1 and J usage is TRBJ1-6, with a possible D match to TRBD1 (5 bases). Germline V gene sequence: CDR1 SGHRS, CDR2 YFSETQ. This CDR3 spans 13 amino acids. The V and J ends lost 2 bases and 9 bases respectively, with 9 bases between them. Here the CDR3 reads CASSFGGRSPLHF. The CDR3 region has the DNA TGCGCCAGCAGCTTCGGGGGTCGTTCACCCCTCCACTTT.